A selection of T cell receptor beta chains follows, all from one sample in a study of T cell responses to AZD1222 COVID-19 vaccine. Clones were sequenced by immunoSEQ multiplex PCR, and TCRdb holds only the in-frame ones, with some missing. The data hold roughly 120,000 clones, with 70% to 90% observed a single time. The sequences come from peripheral blood, collected on day 0 of AZD1222 vaccination. Receptors originate from an adult in good health. The CDR3 runs from the conserved cysteine through the conserved F or W. D genes are given only for firm matches. Clone size is given for some rows only: seen once, a few or many times, or a class if the clone is expanded.

abundance: NA; v_gene: TRBV12-5; d_gene: NA; j_gene: TRBJ2-3; CDR3nt: TGTGCTAGTGGTTTGGGAGCCGACAGGCTCACAGATACGCAGTATTTT; CDR3aa: CASGLGADRLTDTQYF
abundance: NA; v_gene: TRBV5-6; d_gene: NA; j_gene: TRBJ1-2; CDR3nt: TGTGCCAGCAGCTTTATGGGGCCCGCTAACTATGGCTACACCTTC; CDR3aa: CASSFMGPANYGYTF
abundance: NA; v_gene: TRBV4-2; d_gene: NA; j_gene: TRBJ2-1; CDR3nt: TGTGCCAGCAGCCAAGTTGGGGGGCGGAGCCGGAATGAGCAGTTCTTC; CDR3aa: CASSQVGGRSRNEQFF
abundance: NA; v_gene: TRBV7-2; d_gene: TRBD1; j_gene: TRBJ1-5; CDR3nt: TGTGCCAGCAGCTTAGCGGGCCCGGGACAGGGGAGCAATCAGCCCCAGCATTTT; CDR3aa: CASSLAGPGQGSNQPQHF
abundance: NA; v_gene: TRBV6-5; d_gene: NA; j_gene: TRBJ1-5; CDR3nt: TGTGCCAGCAGTTACTCGAGGCAGGGCGATCAGCCCCAGCATTTT; CDR3aa: CASSYSRQGDQPQHF
abundance: NA; v_gene: TRBV7-9; d_gene: NA; j_gene: TRBJ2-1; CDR3nt: TGTGCCAGCAGCTCATTACTCGGCAGTGAGCAGTTCTTC; CDR3aa: CASSSLLGSEQFF
abundance: NA; v_gene: TRBV5-1; d_gene: NA; j_gene: TRBJ2-5; CDR3nt: TGCGCCAGCAGCTCTACAGGGTTTCCCCAAGAGACCCAGTACTTC; CDR3aa: CASSSTGFPQETQYF
abundance: NA; v_gene: TRBV6-5; d_gene: NA; j_gene: TRBJ1-5; CDR3nt: TGTGCCAGCAGTCACCTGGGCAATCAGCCCCAGCATTTT; CDR3aa: CASSHLGNQPQHF
abundance: NA; v_gene: TRBV7-2; d_gene: NA; j_gene: TRBJ2-1; CDR3nt: TGTGCCAGCAGCCGAGGGGCGGGGTACGAGCAGTTCTTC; CDR3aa: CASSRGAGYEQFF
abundance: NA; v_gene: TRBV24-1; d_gene: TRBD2; j_gene: TRBJ2-1; CDR3nt: TGTGCCACCAGTGATCCAGTAGCGGGAGGAGGGGATGAGCAGTTCTTC; CDR3aa: CATSDPVAGGGDEQFF
abundance: NA; v_gene: TRBV27; d_gene: TRBD1; j_gene: TRBJ2-7; CDR3nt: TGTGCCAGCAGTTTACTGACAGGGCGTAGCTTCTACGAGCAGTACTTC; CDR3aa: CASSLLTGRSFYEQYF
abundance: NA; v_gene: TRBV6-5; d_gene: NA; j_gene: TRBJ2-1; CDR3nt: TGTGCCAGCTTTGGACGGCGGGGTTCCTACAATGAGCAGTTCTTC; CDR3aa: CASFGRRGSYNEQFF
abundance: NA; v_gene: TRBV25-1; d_gene: NA; j_gene: TRBJ2-1; CDR3nt: TGTGCCAGCTCAGGGGTTCTCTATGAGCAGTTCTTC; CDR3aa: CASSGVLYEQFF
abundance: NA; v_gene: TRBV7-6; d_gene: NA; j_gene: TRBJ2-6; CDR3nt: TGTGCCAGCAGCTTACAGGCTGGGGCCAACGTCCTGACTTTC; CDR3aa: CASSLQAGANVLTF
abundance: once; v_gene: TRBV5-4; d_gene: NA; j_gene: TRBJ1-2; CDR3nt: TGTGCCAGCAGCTTGGGCTGGGATGGCTACACCTTC; CDR3aa: CASSLGWDGYTF
abundance: NA; v_gene: TRBV7-2; d_gene: NA; j_gene: TRBJ1-1; CDR3nt: TGTGCCAGCAGCTTAGTCAGGGCTGAAGCTTTCTTT; CDR3aa: CASSLVRAEAFF
abundance: NA; v_gene: TRBV18; d_gene: NA; j_gene: TRBJ2-1; CDR3nt: TGTGCCAGCTCACCCTCACTACGGAGGCCCAATGAGCAGTTCTTC; CDR3aa: CASSPSLRRPNEQFF
abundance: NA; v_gene: TRBV14; d_gene: TRBD1; j_gene: TRBJ1-3; CDR3nt: TGTGCCAGCAGCCACCGACCGGGACAGGTTTACTCTGGAAACACCATATATTTT; CDR3aa: CASSHRPGQVYSGNTIYF
abundance: NA; v_gene: TRBV4-1; d_gene: NA; j_gene: TRBJ1-5; CDR3nt: TGCGCCAGCAGCCAAGAAGGCCGACCTGACCCCAATCAGCCCCAGCATTTT; CDR3aa: CASSQEGRPDPNQPQHF
abundance: NA; v_gene: TRBV19; d_gene: NA; j_gene: TRBJ2-1; CDR3nt: TGTGCCAGTAGTCTAGGTCCGGGGGTCAATGAGCAGTTCTTC; CDR3aa: CASSLGPGVNEQFF
abundance: NA; v_gene: TRBV19; d_gene: NA; j_gene: TRBJ1-1; CDR3nt: TGTGCCAGTAGTATAGGGACACTAAACACTGAAGCTTTCTTT; CDR3aa: CASSIGTLNTEAFF
abundance: NA; v_gene: TRBV30; d_gene: NA; j_gene: TRBJ1-1; CDR3nt: TGTGCCTGGAGCCCCCGGCAGAACACTGAAGCTTTCTTT; CDR3aa: CAWSPRQNTEAFF
abundance: NA; v_gene: TRBV12-3/TRBV12-4; d_gene: NA; j_gene: TRBJ2-2; CDR3nt: TGTGCCAGCAGTTTTAAAACCGGGGAGCTGTTTTTT; CDR3aa: CASSFKTGELFF
abundance: NA; v_gene: TRBV5-1; d_gene: NA; j_gene: TRBJ1-2; CDR3nt: TGCGCCAGCAGCTATAAAGCATCCGTGTATGGCTACACCTTC; CDR3aa: CASSYKASVYGYTF
abundance: NA; v_gene: TRBV2; d_gene: TRBD1; j_gene: TRBJ1-5; CDR3nt: TGTGCCAGCAGAGTGCAGGGGGCCCGAGGGTTTGATCAGCCCCAGCATTTT; CDR3aa: CASRVQGARGFDQPQHF
abundance: NA; v_gene: TRBV5-6; d_gene: TRBD2; j_gene: TRBJ2-1; CDR3nt: TGTGCCAGCAGCTTTAGACTAGCGGGGTCCTCCTACAATGAGCAGTTCTTC; CDR3aa: CASSFRLAGSSYNEQFF
abundance: NA; v_gene: TRBV19; d_gene: TRBD1; j_gene: TRBJ1-2; CDR3nt: TGTGCCAGTAGTATCTTTTCCCGGGACAGATGGGGCTACACCTTC; CDR3aa: CASSIFSRDRWGYTF
abundance: NA; v_gene: TRBV5-1; d_gene: NA; j_gene: TRBJ1-2; CDR3nt: TGCGCCAGCAGCTTGGCCTCCGAACGTCGCCCTAACTATGGCTACACCTTC; CDR3aa: CASSLASERRPNYGYTF
abundance: NA; v_gene: TRBV7-9; d_gene: NA; j_gene: TRBJ1-4; CDR3nt: TGTGCCAGCAGCTTAGCGTCCGGGACGAATGAAAAACTGTTTTTT; CDR3aa: CASSLASGTNEKLFF
abundance: NA; v_gene: TRBV7-3; d_gene: NA; j_gene: TRBJ2-6; CDR3nt: TGTGCCAGCAGCTCCACCGCTGGGGCCAACGTCCTGACTTTC; CDR3aa: CASSSTAGANVLTF
abundance: NA; v_gene: TRBV18; d_gene: TRBD2; j_gene: TRBJ2-7; CDR3nt: TGTGCCAGCTCACCCGGGAGGGGGGCGGACGAGCAGTACTTC; CDR3aa: CASSPGRGADEQYF
abundance: NA; v_gene: TRBV27; d_gene: NA; j_gene: TRBJ2-2; CDR3nt: TGTGCCAGCAGTCCTACGGTGGGGGGAGTTTTTGGCACCGGGGAGCTGTTTTTT; CDR3aa: CASSPTVGGVFGTGELFF
abundance: NA; v_gene: TRBV18; d_gene: NA; j_gene: TRBJ1-4; CDR3nt: TGTGCCAGCTCCCGGACAGTCAATGAAAAACTGTTTTTT; CDR3aa: CASSRTVNEKLFF
abundance: NA; v_gene: TRBV11-3; d_gene: NA; j_gene: TRBJ2-5; CDR3nt: TGTGCCAGCAGCTTATCTCAAGGGGAGACCCAGTACTTC; CDR3aa: CASSLSQGETQYF
abundance: once; v_gene: TRBV6-5; d_gene: NA; j_gene: TRBJ1-6; CDR3nt: TGTGCCAGCAGTAAACGAGAGGGCAAATCACCCCTCCACTTT; CDR3aa: CASSKREGKSPLHF
abundance: NA; v_gene: TRBV28; d_gene: NA; j_gene: TRBJ2-7; CDR3nt: TGTGCCAGCAGTTTACCACAGGGCTACGAGCAGTACTTC; CDR3aa: CASSLPQGYEQYF
abundance: NA; v_gene: TRBV19; d_gene: NA; j_gene: TRBJ1-6; CDR3nt: TGTGCCAGTAAGCGGGGGGAGAGAAATAATTCACCCCTCCACTTT; CDR3aa: CASKRGERNNSPLHF
abundance: NA; v_gene: TRBV7-3; d_gene: NA; j_gene: TRBJ2-3; CDR3nt: TGTGCCAGCAGCTCTGGGCAGGGGCTCGATACGCAGTATTTT; CDR3aa: CASSSGQGLDTQYF
abundance: once; v_gene: TRBV27; d_gene: NA; j_gene: TRBJ1-2; CDR3nt: TGTGCCAGCAGCCAAACTGGGGAGATTTGGGGCTACACCTTC; CDR3aa: CASSQTGEIWGYTF
abundance: NA; v_gene: TRBV7-9; d_gene: TRBD2; j_gene: TRBJ2-1; CDR3nt: TGTGCCAGCAGCCCCCGGACTAGCGGGGGAAGGTCCAATGAGCAGTTCTTC; CDR3aa: CASSPRTSGGRSNEQFF
abundance: NA; v_gene: TRBV5-4; d_gene: TRBD2; j_gene: TRBJ2-7; CDR3nt: TGTGCCAGCAGCCGGGGACTAGCGGGACTGAGCGAGCAGTACTTC; CDR3aa: CASSRGLAGLSEQYF
abundance: NA; v_gene: TRBV2; d_gene: NA; j_gene: TRBJ1-1; CDR3nt: TGTGCCAGCATTGGAGTTAACTTGAGCACTGAAGCTTTCTTT; CDR3aa: CASIGVNLSTEAFF
abundance: NA; v_gene: TRBV3-1/TRBV3-2; d_gene: NA; j_gene: TRBJ1-5; CDR3nt: TGTGCCAGCAGCCATCGGGGGAGCAATCAGCCCCAGCATTTT; CDR3aa: CASSHRGSNQPQHF
abundance: NA; v_gene: TRBV5-1; d_gene: TRBD2; j_gene: TRBJ2-1; CDR3nt: TGCGCCAGCAGCTTGGTTGCGGGACTAGCGCACAATGAGCAGTTCTTC; CDR3aa: CASSLVAGLAHNEQFF
abundance: NA; v_gene: TRBV10-2; d_gene: TRBD2; j_gene: TRBJ2-7; CDR3nt: TGCGCCAGCAGTGAAGGTAGCGGGAGATTTGGGGAGCAGTACTTC; CDR3aa: CASSEGSGRFGEQYF
abundance: NA; v_gene: TRBV4-2; d_gene: NA; j_gene: TRBJ1-2; CDR3nt: TGTGCCAGCAGCCAAGATCGGCCTTATGGCTACACCTTC; CDR3aa: CASSQDRPYGYTF
abundance: NA; v_gene: TRBV11-2; d_gene: NA; j_gene: TRBJ2-1; CDR3nt: TGTGCCAGCAGCTTAGATGGGCACGAGCAGTTCTTC; CDR3aa: CASSLDGHEQFF
abundance: NA; v_gene: TRBV13; d_gene: NA; j_gene: TRBJ1-6; CDR3nt: TGTGCCAGCAGCTTAGGCCATAATTCACCCCTCCACTTT; CDR3aa: CASSLGHNSPLHF
abundance: NA; v_gene: TRBV10-3; d_gene: NA; j_gene: TRBJ2-3; CDR3nt: TGTGCCATCAGTGTCCAGCATCTCACAGATACGCAGTATTTT; CDR3aa: CAISVQHLTDTQYF